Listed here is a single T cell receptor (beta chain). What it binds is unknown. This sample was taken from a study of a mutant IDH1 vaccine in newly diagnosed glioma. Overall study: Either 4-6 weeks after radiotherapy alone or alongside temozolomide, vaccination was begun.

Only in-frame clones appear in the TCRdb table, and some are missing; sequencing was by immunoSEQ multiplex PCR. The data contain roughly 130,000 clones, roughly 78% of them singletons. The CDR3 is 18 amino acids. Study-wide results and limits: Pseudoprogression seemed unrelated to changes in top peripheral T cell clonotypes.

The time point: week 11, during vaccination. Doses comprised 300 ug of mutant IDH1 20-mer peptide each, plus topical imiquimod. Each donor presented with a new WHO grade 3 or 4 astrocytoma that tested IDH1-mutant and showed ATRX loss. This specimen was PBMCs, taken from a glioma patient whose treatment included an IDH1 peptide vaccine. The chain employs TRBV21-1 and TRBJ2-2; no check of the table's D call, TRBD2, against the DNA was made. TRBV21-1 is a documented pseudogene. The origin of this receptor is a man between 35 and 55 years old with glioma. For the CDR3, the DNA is TGTGCCAGCAGCGCGGGCCAAGTCGGGCGGAGTAACACCGGGGAGCTGTTTTTT. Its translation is CASSAGQVGRSNTGELFF.